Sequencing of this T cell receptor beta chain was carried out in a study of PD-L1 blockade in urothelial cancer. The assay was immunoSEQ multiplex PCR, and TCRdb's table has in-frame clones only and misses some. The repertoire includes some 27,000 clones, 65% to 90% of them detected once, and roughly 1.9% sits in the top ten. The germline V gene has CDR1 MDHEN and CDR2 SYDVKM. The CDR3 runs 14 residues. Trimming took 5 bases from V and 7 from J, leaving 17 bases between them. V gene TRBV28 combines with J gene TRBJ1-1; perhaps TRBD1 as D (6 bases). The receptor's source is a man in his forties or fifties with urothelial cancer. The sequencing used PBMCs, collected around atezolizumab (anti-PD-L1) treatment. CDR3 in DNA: TGTGCCAGCAGTCCAAACGGACAGCCCTATGAAGCTTTCTTT. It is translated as CASSPNGQPYEAFF. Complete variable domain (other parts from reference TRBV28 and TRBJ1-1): DVKVTQSSRYLVKRTGEKVFLECVQDMDHENMFWYRQDPGLGLRLIYFSYDVKMKEKGDIPEGYSVSREKKERFSLILESASTNQTSMYLCASSPNGQPYEAFFGQGTRLTVV.